Following are 23 T cell receptor beta chains from one sample sequenced in a study of blood T cells in healthy people across ages. The second PCR ran about 6 to 12 cycles with a sample-barcoded 5' primer and J-beta primers. TCRdb fed the 5' RACE reads into MiXCR, producing one record per CDR3 protein. Found here are fewer than 2,000,000 distinct CDR3 sequences, about 32% of them singletons; the top ten hold 10% to 12%. The sequencing sample was made of blood. The origin of the receptors is a woman aged 30 to 39 in good health.

The chain carries TRBV29-1 and TRBJ2-7; D possibly corresponds to TRBD1 (5 bases). The CDR3 runs to 14 residues. The germline V gene has CDR1 SQVTM and CDR2 ANQGSEA. Trimming pared 6 bases from V and 2 bases from J, leaving 17 bases between. CDR3 coding DNA: TGCAGCGTAAGAGAGAAGGGGTGGGCCTACGAGCAGTACTTC. This codes for CSVREKGWAYEQYF.

CDR3 region: CASSWVSGSHEQYF. Written as DNA, the CDR3 is TGCGCCAGCAGCTGGGTGAGCGGGAGCCACGAGCAGTACTTC. V and J are TRBV5-1 and TRBJ2-7, with TRBD2 identical over 8 bases. This CDR3 has 14 amino acids. J lost 5 bases, V lost 3 bases, and 7 bases had no gene match. The germline V gene has CDR1 SGHRS and CDR2 YFSETQ.

This clonotype was seen a few times. The chain employs TRBV20-1 and TRBJ2-5; 9 bases match TRBD1. Germline V lookup: CDR1 DFQATT, CDR2 SNEGSKA (reference sequence). This CDR3 spans 16 amino acids. V gave up 5 bases and J gave up 4 bases; unmatched junction bases: 14. CDR3 bases: TGCAGTGCTGCTCTTTACCGGGACAGGGTGGGAGAGACCCAGTACTTC. This codes for CSAALYRDRVGETQYF.

This clonotype came up a few times. The chain has TRBV5-1 and TRBJ2-7; 8 bases match TRBD2. V gave up 0 bases and J gave up 6 bases; unmatched junction bases: 11. The CDR3 is 16 amino acids. The germline gives CDR1 SGHRS, CDR2 YFSETQ. CDR3 residues: CASSLGAGGAVGEQYF. Here the CDR3 DNA reads TGCGCCAGCAGCTTGGGAGCCGGGGGGGCGGTCGGCGAGCAGTACTTC.

In its sample, this clonotype was seen a few times. The J gene is TRBJ2-3, the V gene TRBV5-1; D is possibly TRBD1 or TRBD2 (5 bases each). V was clipped by 3 bases and J by 6 bases, with 11 bases between them. The CDR3 is 13 residues long. CDR1 SGHRS and CDR2 YFSETQ come from the germline V gene. The CDR3 DNA sequence: TGCGCCAGCAGCTACGCTGAGGGGGATACGCAGTATTTT. Translation gives CASSYAEGDTQYF.

This clonotype was picked up many times. V is TRBV11-2 and J is TRBJ2-3, with D perhaps TRBD2 (5 bases). Deletions cut 5 bases from V and 2 bases from J, with 8 bases between. The CDR3 length is 13 residues. Germline CDR1 SGHAT, CDR2 FQNNGV. In DNA form, the CDR3 reads TGTGCCAGCAGCCAACGGGACACAGATACGCAGTATTTT. Protein sequence: CASSQRDTDTQYF.

This clonotype turned up a few times. The chain couples TRBV20-1 to TRBJ1-1; D possibly corresponds to TRBD1 (5 bases). The CDR3 is 15 residues long. Germline lookup yields CDR1 DFQATT and CDR2 SNEGSKA (reference sequence). V shed 3 bases and J shed 3 bases, with 17 bases lying between them. The DNA for the CDR3 is TGCAGTGCTAGGGGGCCCGGTAGTACGGACACTGAAGCTTTCTTT. This codes for CSARGPGSTDTEAFF.

This clonotype was picked up many times. The chain has TRBV15 and TRBJ2-5, with a tentative D call TRBD2 (5 bases). The CDR3 runs to 15 residues. The ends were cut back, 2 bases at V and 2 bases at J, with 12 bases in the middle. Germline CDR1 LNHNV, CDR2 YYDKDF (reference sequence). In nucleotides, the CDR3 is TGTGCCACCAGCAGACCTCAACTAGGGCAAGAGACCCAGTACTTC. Translated, it gives CATSRPQLGQETQYF.

About this clonotype itself: A single base separates this from a much larger clone, so it may be a read error. The rearrangement uses TRBV28 and TRBJ2-7; D may be TRBD1 (5 bases). Germline CDR1 is MDHEN and CDR2 is SYDVKM. CDR3 length: 15 amino acids. Trimming took off 5 bases at V and 6 bases at J, with 20 bases between the two ends. The CDR3 nucleotides are TGTGCCAGCAGTCCCCCACGCCCAGGGAACCGCGAGCAGTACTTC. Translation gives CASSPPRPGNREQYF.

This clonotype was observed a handful of times. The gene calls are TRBV9 and TRBJ2-3; TRBD2 agrees at 8 bases. Trimming at V came to 0 bases and at J to 4 bases, leaving 4 bases not matched to a gene. Germline CDR1 is SGDLS and CDR2 is YYNGEE. This CDR3 is built from 15 residues. The DNA for the CDR3 is TGTGCCAGCAGCGTAGAAGCGGGGGAGGCAGATACGCAGTATTTT. This codes for CASSVEAGEADTQYF.

The V and J genes are TRBV27 and TRBJ2-1, with D possibly TRBD1 on 6 matching bases. V lost 10 bases to trimming and J lost 6 bases, with 22 bases between them. The germline gives CDR1 MNHEY, CDR2 SMNVEV (reference sequence). The CDR3 consists of 15 residues. CDR3 bases: TGTGCCACCAGCGCACTCAGGGGCACGATCAATGAGCAGTTCTTC. Protein product: CATSALRGTINEQFF.

Of note for this clonotype: Relative to the germline gene, one junction end is altered; a read error may explain this. The CDR3 region has the DNA TGTGTCAGCAGCCCCGAGGGGGGGATGGAGGTGCAGTACTTC. This sequence encodes CVSSPEGGMEVQYF. The V gene is TRBV5-5, the J gene TRBJ2-7; weak D call: TRBD2 (7 bases). Germline lookup yields CDR1 SGHKS and CDR2 YYEKEE (reference sequence). The length of the CDR3 is 14 residues.

This clonotype was recorded a few times. This sequence joins TRBV11-2 and TRBJ2-5, with D possibly being TRBD2 (6 bases). Trimming took off 0 bases at V and 11 bases at J, with 10 bases between the two ends. This CDR3 has 12 residues. Germline loops: CDR1 SGHAT, CDR2 FQNNGV. As DNA, the CDR3 is TGTGCCAGCAGCTTAGACCAGAGCGGGCAGTACTTC. Its protein product is CASSLDQSGQYF.

The V call is TRBV10-3, the J call TRBJ2-7; tentative D call: TRBD2 (5 bases). This CDR3 is 14 amino acids long. V shed 6 bases and J shed 0 bases, with 12 bases lying between them. Germline V gene lookup returns CDR1 ENHRY and CDR2 SYGVKD. CDR3 in DNA: TGTGCCATCAGCCAGCGGACTCCCTCCTACGAGCAGTACTTC. Encoded protein: CAISQRTPSYEQYF.

This clonotype appeared a few times. The chain carries TRBV5-1 and TRBJ1-2; unclear D gene. The V and J ends lost 4 bases and 2 bases respectively, with 6 bases between them. CDR3 length equals 12 residues. Germline-derived CDR1 and CDR2 are SGHRS and YFSETQ. CDR3 sequence reads: CASSADNYGYTF. The DNA for the CDR3 is TGCGCCAGCAGCGCGGACAACTATGGCTACACCTTC.

The CDR3 DNA is TGTGCCAGCAGCCAACTAGCGGGAACCTACGAGCAGTACTTC. Amino acid sequence: CASSQLAGTYEQYF. The chain recombines TRBV3-1 with TRBJ2-7; 9 positions agree with TRBD2. The trim removed 2 bases at V and 2 bases at J, leaving 1 base unmatched. The CDR3 contains 14 residues. The germline V gene encodes CDR1 LGHDT and CDR2 YNNKEL (reference sequence).

V usage is TRBV7-9 and J usage is TRBJ2-1, with 12 bases aligning to TRBD2. Germline V CDR1 and CDR2: SEHNR, FQNEAQ (reference sequence). The CDR3 extends over 16 amino acids. V lost 4 bases to trimming and J lost 4 bases; unmatched junction nucleotides: 5. The CDR3 is CASSWRTSGAYNEQFF. The CDR3 DNA reads as TGTGCCAGCAGCTGGCGGACTAGCGGGGCGTACAATGAGCAGTTCTTC.

The chain employs TRBV2 and TRBJ1-1; D is unclear. This CDR3 has 11 amino acids. Per the germline V gene, CDR1 is SNHLY and CDR2 is FYNNEI. V lost 2 bases and J lost 10, with 8 bases in between. The CDR3 coding sequence is TGTGCCAGCAGTGAAAGGACGAGAGCTTTCTTT. This gives the protein CASSERTRAFF.

This clonotype has a handful of counts. In DNA, the CDR3 is TGCAGCGTTGCGGGAGGGGGCCTCGTCCAAGAGACCCAGTACTTC. Amino acid sequence: CSVAGGGLVQETQYF. The chain combines TRBV29-1 with TRBJ2-5, with a weak D call TRBD2 (8 bases). V shed 4 bases and J shed 1 base, with 16 bases lying between them. The CDR3 totals 15 residues. Looked up from germline, CDR1 is SQVTM and CDR2 is ANQGSEA.

The rearrangement uses TRBV5-6 and TRBJ2-5; 8 positions match TRBD2. Looked up from germline, CDR1 is SGHDT and CDR2 is YYEEEE. With 1 base clipped from V and 1 base from J, the junction kept 9 bases outside the gene matches. The CDR3 extends over 17 amino acids. The CDR3 DNA sequence: TGTGCCAGCAGCTTGTCGGGGGCCCGGGAGGGCCAAGAGACCCAGTACTTC. Its protein is CASSLSGAREGQETQYF.

This clonotype was counted only a few times. V and J are TRBV9 and TRBJ2-5; the D is unclear. The CDR3 is 13 amino acids. The V and J ends lost 0 bases and 7 bases respectively, with 10 bases between them. Germline V lookup: CDR1 SGDLS, CDR2 YYNGEE. CDR3 sequence: CASSVDLSGTQYF. The CDR3 DNA sequence: TGTGCCAGCAGCGTAGATCTATCGGGGACCCAGTACTTC.

The chain recombines TRBV7-9 with TRBJ1-2; tentatively, D is TRBD1 (5 bases). This CDR3 comprises 15 residues. Germline V CDR1 and CDR2: SEHNR, FQNEAQ (reference sequence). Trimming left V 2 bases short and J 8 bases short, with 18 bases between. The CDR3 sequence is CASSLHGQGARGYTF. CDR3 sequence (DNA): TGTGCCAGCAGCTTACATGGCCAGGGTGCCAGGGGCTACACCTTC.

The chain joins TRBV7-3 to TRBJ2-1; D not certain. V lost 4 bases and J 4 bases, leaving 11 bases between the germline ends. This CDR3 spans 14 amino acids. Germline V lookup: CDR1 SGHTA, CDR2 FQGTGA. The CDR3 bases are TGTGCCAGCAGCTCCCGTAGTGGGTACAATGAGCAGTTCTTC. Protein product: CASSSRSGYNEQFF.